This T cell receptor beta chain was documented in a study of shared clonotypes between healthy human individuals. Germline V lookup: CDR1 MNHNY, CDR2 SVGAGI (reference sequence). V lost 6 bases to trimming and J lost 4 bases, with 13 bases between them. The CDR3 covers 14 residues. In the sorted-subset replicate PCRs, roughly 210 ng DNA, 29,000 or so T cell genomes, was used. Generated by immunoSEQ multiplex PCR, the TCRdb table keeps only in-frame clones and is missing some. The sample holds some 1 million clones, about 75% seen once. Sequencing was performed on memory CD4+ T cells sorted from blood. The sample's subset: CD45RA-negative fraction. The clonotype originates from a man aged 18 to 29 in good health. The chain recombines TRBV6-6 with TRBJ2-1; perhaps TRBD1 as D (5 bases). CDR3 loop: CASSTQGNYNEQFF. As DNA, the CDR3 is TGTGCCAGCAGCACGCAGGGAAATTACAATGAGCAGTTCTTC.